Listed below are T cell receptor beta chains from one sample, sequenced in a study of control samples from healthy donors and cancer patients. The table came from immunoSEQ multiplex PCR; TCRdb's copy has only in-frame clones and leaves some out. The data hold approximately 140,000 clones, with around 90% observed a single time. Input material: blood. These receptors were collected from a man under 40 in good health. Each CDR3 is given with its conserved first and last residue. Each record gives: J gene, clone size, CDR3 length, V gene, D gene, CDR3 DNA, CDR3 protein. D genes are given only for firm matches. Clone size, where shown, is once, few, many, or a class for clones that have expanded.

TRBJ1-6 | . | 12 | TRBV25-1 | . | TGTGCCAGCTGGACCGTGGGTTCACCCCTCCACTTT | CASWTVGSPLHF
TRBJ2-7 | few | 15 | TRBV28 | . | TGTGCCAGCAGCAGGGTATTGGGGGAGCCCGGCGAGCAGTACTTC | CASSRVLGEPGEQYF
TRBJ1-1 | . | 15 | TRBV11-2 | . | TGTGCCAGCAGCGTGGAAGCCGGGGGAAACACTGAAGCTTTCTTT | CASSVEAGGNTEAFF
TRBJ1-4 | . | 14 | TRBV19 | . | TGTGCCAGTAGTATCGGGACGGATAATGAAAAACTGTTTTTT | CASSIGTDNEKLFF
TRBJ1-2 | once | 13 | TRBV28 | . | TGTGCCAGCAGTCCTCGGACAGCCTATGGCTACACCTTC | CASSPRTAYGYTF
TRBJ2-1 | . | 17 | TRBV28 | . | TGTGCCAGCAGTTTTAAGAGCTATAGGTTGGCTTATAATGAGCAGTTCTTC | CASSFKSYRLAYNEQFF
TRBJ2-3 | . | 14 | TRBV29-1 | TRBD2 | TGCAGCGTTGCCGGGACTAGCGGATTTAATACGCAGTATTTT | CSVAGTSGFNTQYF
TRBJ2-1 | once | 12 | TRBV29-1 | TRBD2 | TGCAGCGGACTCGGGAGGGGGGCTGAGCAGTTCTTC | CSGLGRGAEQFF
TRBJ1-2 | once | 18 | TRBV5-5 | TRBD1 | TGTGCCAGCAGCTTGATTCCAGAAGGACAGGGGGGTAACTATGGCTACACCTTC | CASSLIPEGQGGNYGYTF
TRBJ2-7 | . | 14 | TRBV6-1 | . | TGTGCCAGCAGTGAAGGGGTGGGGATCTACGAGCAGTACTTC | CASSEGVGIYEQYF
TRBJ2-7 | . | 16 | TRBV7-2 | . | TGTGCCAGCAGCTTGCAAGGGGGAGGGCTGTCCTACGAGCAGTACTTC | CASSLQGGGLSYEQYF
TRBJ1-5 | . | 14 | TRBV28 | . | TGTGCCAGCAGTTCTCCAGGGTCGATTCAGCCCCAGCATTTT | CASSSPGSIQPQHF